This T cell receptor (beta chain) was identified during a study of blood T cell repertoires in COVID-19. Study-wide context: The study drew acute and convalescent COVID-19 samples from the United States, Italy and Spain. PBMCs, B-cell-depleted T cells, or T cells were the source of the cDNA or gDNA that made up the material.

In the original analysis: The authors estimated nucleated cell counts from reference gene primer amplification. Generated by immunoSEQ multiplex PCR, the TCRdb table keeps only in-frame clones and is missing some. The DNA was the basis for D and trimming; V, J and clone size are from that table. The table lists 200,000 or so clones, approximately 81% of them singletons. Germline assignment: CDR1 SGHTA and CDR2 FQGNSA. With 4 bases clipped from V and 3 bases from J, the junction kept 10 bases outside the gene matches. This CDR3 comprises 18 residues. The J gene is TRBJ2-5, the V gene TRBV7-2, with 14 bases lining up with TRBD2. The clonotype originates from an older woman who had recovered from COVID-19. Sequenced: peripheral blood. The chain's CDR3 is CASSSFMRLAGGKETQYF. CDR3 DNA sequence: TGTGCCAGCAGCTCATTCATGAGACTAGCGGGGGGGAAAGAGACCCAGTACTTC.